What follows are 16 T cell receptor beta chains derived from one specimen sequenced in a study of T cells in Graves' hyperthyroidism and ophthalmopathy. Regions amplified from RNA transcripts were the TCR beta CDR3 regions. First-round RT-PCR with HTBI primers amplified the TCR CDR3 region. TCRdb independently ran MiXCR on the multiplex PCR reads; one entry per CDR3 protein. The data hold 300,000 to 500,000 distinct CDR3 sequences, with 14% to 15% observed a single time. The sequenced material came from blood. These receptors were taken from a woman aged 25 to 39 with Graves' hyperthyroidism.

This clonotype has at least ten counts. The chain employs TRBV11-3 and TRBJ1-1; D remains ambiguous. With 2 bases removed from V and 0 bases from J, the gap between germline ends came to 13 bases. The CDR3 is 16 amino acids. Germline-derived CDR1 and CDR2 are SGHNT and YENEEA. CDR3 sequence reads: CASSLQRAWMNTEAFF. The CDR3 nucleotides are TGTGCCAGCAGCTTACAGCGGGCATGGATGAACACTGAAGCTTTCTTT.

The table lists this clonotype with many counts. The J gene is TRBJ1-3, the V gene TRBV3-1, with a possible D match to TRBD1 (5 bases). Germline V gene sequence: CDR1 LGHDT, CDR2 YNNKEL (reference sequence). This CDR3 spans 14 amino acids. The germline V and J ends were trimmed by 4 bases and 4 bases, with 11 bases remaining between them. DNA for the CDR3: TGTGCCAGCAGCCTCGGGACGTTCGGAAACACCATATATTTT. Amino acids: CASSLGTFGNTIYF.

This clonotype was observed a few times. V usage is TRBV5-1 and J usage is TRBJ2-2; 7 bases are shared with TRBD1. Per the germline V gene, CDR1 is SGHRS and CDR2 is YFSETQ. V dropped 0 bases and J dropped 4; count of bases not matched to a gene: 12. The length of the CDR3 is 18 residues. CDR3 DNA: TGCGCCAGCAGCTTGGCCAGACAGGGATCGGGCGGCACCGGGGAGCTGTTTTTT. This gives the protein CASSLARQGSGGTGELFF. The full variable domain, its missing parts supplied by reference TRBV5-1 and TRBJ2-2, is KAGVTQTPRYLIKTRGQQVTLSCSPISGHRSVSWYQQTPGQGLQFLFEYFSETQRNKGNFPGRFSGRQFSNSRSEMNVSTLELGDSALYLCASSLARQGSGGTGELFFGEGSRLTVL.

The genes are TRBV9 and TRBJ2-7; 11 bases align to TRBD1. The V and J ends lost 0 bases and 0 bases, in that order; junction bases with no gene match: 2. This CDR3 is 16 amino acids long. Germline CDR1 reads SGDLS; CDR2 reads YYNGEE. This CDR3 reads CASSVGTGGVSYEQYF. In DNA, the CDR3 is TGTGCCAGCAGCGTAGGGACAGGGGGCGTCTCCTACGAGCAGTACTTC.

The table lists this clonotype with many counts. Written as DNA, the CDR3 is TGTGCCACCAGTGATCCGACTGGGCGGAATACAATCAATGAGCAGTTCTTC. This codes for CATSDPTGRNTINEQFF. This chain uses TRBV24-1 with TRBJ2-1; no firm D call. The V end lost 3 bases, the J end lost 6 bases, and 20 bases lay between the germline ends. The CDR3 length is 17 residues. Germline-derived CDR1 and CDR2 are KGHDR and SFDVKD.

The rearrangement joins TRBV28 to TRBJ2-7, with 7 nucleotides matching TRBD1. Trimming cost V 4 bases and J 4 bases; bases outside gene matches: 13. The CDR3 is made up of 16 amino acids. Germline CDR1 MDHEN, CDR2 SYDVKM. The CDR3 sequence: CASSSTGTASYYEQYF. CDR3 bases: TGTGCCAGCAGTTCGACCGGGACAGCCTCATATTACGAGCAGTACTTC.

In its sample, this clonotype was seen a few times. The chain uses TRBV2 and TRBJ2-6; D may be TRBD2 (5 bases). In germline, CDR1 is SNHLY, CDR2 FYNNEI. CDR3 length: 15 amino acids. The V end was cut by 2 bases, the J end by 2 bases, with 7 bases between. The chain's CDR3 is CASSEFGAGANVLTF. The CDR3 bases are TGTGCCAGCAGTGAATTCGGGGCTGGGGCCAACGTCCTGACTTTC. Combining the CDR3 with reference TRBV2 and TRBJ2-6 gives the whole variable domain EPEVTQTPSHQVTQMGQEVILRCVPISNHLYFYWYRQILGQKVEFLVSFYNNEISEKSEIFDDQFSVERPDGSNFTLKIRSTKLEDSAMYFCASSEFGAGANVLTFGAGSRLTVL.

This clonotype appeared a single time. The rearrangement uses TRBV6-1 and TRBJ2-5, with D unclear. There are 11 residues in the CDR3. Germline V gene sequence: CDR1 MNHNS, CDR2 SASEGT. The germline V and J ends were trimmed by 3 bases and 7 bases, with 6 bases remaining between them. The CDR3 reads CASSDIGTQYF. DNA for the CDR3: TGTGCCAGCAGTGATATCGGGACCCAGTACTTC.

In this sample, this clonotype turned up many times. J is TRBJ2-3 and V is TRBV5-1; 8 bases map to TRBD1. Trimming at V came to 4 bases and at J to 5 bases, leaving 3 bases not matched to a gene. CDR3 length: 13 amino acids. CDR1 is SGHRS, CDR2 YFSETQ, per germline. The CDR3 DNA follows: TGCGCCAGCAGCCCGGACAGGGTAGATACGCAGTATTTT. Amino acid sequence: CASSPDRVDTQYF.

The chain is built from TRBV9 and TRBJ2-3, with D unresolved. Trimming took off 6 bases at V and 8 bases at J, with 13 bases between the two ends. Germline V lookup: CDR1 SGDLS, CDR2 YYNGEE. The length of the CDR3 is 12 residues. The CDR3 DNA reads TGTGCCAGCACCCTTGACGATGGTACGCAGTATTTT. It translates to CASTLDDGTQYF.

Ten or more counts support this clonotype. The genes are TRBV19 and TRBJ2-1, with D possibly being TRBD2 (5 bases). The CDR3 contains 13 residues. Trimming cost V 3 bases and J 8 bases, with 11 bases left between them. Germline V lookup: CDR1 LNHDA, CDR2 SQIVND (reference sequence). The CDR3 DNA is TGTGCCAGTAGTATCGCCGACGGGGATGAGCAGTTCTTC. Amino acid sequence: CASSIADGDEQFF.

In its sample, this clonotype was seen many times. The chain employs TRBV3-1 and TRBJ2-1; TRBD2 agrees at 12 bases. CDR1 and CDR2 from the germline V gene are LGHDT and YNNKEL (reference sequence). The CDR3 totals 16 residues. With V trimmed by 6 bases and J by 9 bases, 12 bases remained unmatched. In DNA, the CDR3 is TGTGCCAGCAGACCACAGGGACTAGCGGGCGTCGGTGAGCAGTTCTTC. Translated, it gives CASRPQGLAGVGEQFF.

Many counts were recorded for this clonotype. The chain carries TRBV12-3 or TRBV12-4 and TRBJ2-7; 10 nucleotides line up with TRBD1. The ends lost 6 bases at V and 0 bases at J; junction bases unmatched: 5. The CDR3 length is 15 residues. The CDR3 loop reads CASSPRDRGSYEQYF. The CDR3, as DNA: TGTGCCAGCAGCCCCCGGGACAGGGGCTCCTACGAGCAGTACTTC.

Many counts were recorded for this clonotype. The chain joins TRBV7-9 to TRBJ2-5; 7 bases agree with TRBD1. Trimming took 5 bases from V and 5 from J; bases not matched to a gene: 14. Looked up from germline, CDR1 is SEHNR and CDR2 is FQNEAQ (reference sequence). The CDR3 consists of 16 residues. CDR3 DNA: TGTGCCAGCAGCCCCCGGGACAGCCGAGGGGAGGAGACCCAGTACTTC. Protein product: CASSPRDSRGEETQYF. Full variable domain (outside the CDR3, taken from reference TRBV7-9 and TRBJ2-5): DTGVSQNPRHKITKRGQNVTFRCDPISEHNRLYWYRQTLGQGPEFLTYFQNEAQLEKSRLLSDRFSAERPKGSFSTLEIQRTEQGDSAMYLCASSPRDSRGEETQYFGPGTRLLVL.

The V gene is TRBV19, the J gene TRBJ1-5, with 9 nucleotides matching TRBD1. The germline V gene encodes CDR1 LNHDA and CDR2 SQIVND (reference sequence). The CDR3 totals 15 residues. V was pared by 7 bases and J by 5 bases, with 9 bases of the junction left unmatched. The CDR3, as DNA: TGTGCCAGTATAAGGGACAGGGCTCCCCATCAGCCCCAGCATTTT. Translated, it gives CASIRDRAPHQPQHF.

This clonotype occurred many times. V and J are TRBV6-1 and TRBJ2-5, with 9 bases identical to TRBD1. The CDR3 loop spans 14 amino acids. Losses at the gene ends were 5 bases for V and 3 bases for J; bases not matched to a gene: 4. In germline, CDR1 is MNHNS, CDR2 SASEGT. For the CDR3, the DNA is TGTGCCAGCAGTCAGGGACAGGGAAAAGAGACCCAGTACTTC. Protein: CASSQGQGKETQYF.